Listed below are T cell receptor beta chains from one sample, sequenced in a study of blood T cell repertoires in COVID-19. Profiled with immunoSEQ multiplex PCR; TCRdb holds only in-frame clones, not every one. The sample has fewer than 200,000 clones, just over 85% seen once. The sequenced material came from peripheral blood. The receptors originated from a man over 45 with active or convalescent COVID-19. Both conserved end residues are part of each CDR3. Fields, in order: V gene, J gene, D gene, clone size, CDR3 protein, CDR3 DNA. A D gene is named only where the DNA matches it firmly. Size is stated for part of the rows, as once, few or many counts, or as a class when the clone is expanded.

>TRBV5-1|TRBJ2-7|-|-
CASSLGPQNGPYEQYF
TGCGCCAGCAGCTTGGGCCCTCAAAACGGTCCCTACGAGCAGTACTTC
>TRBV15|TRBJ1-4|-|-
CATSTRLTTNEKLFF
TGTGCCACCAGCACTAGACTTACAACTAATGAAAAACTGTTTTTT
>TRBV28|TRBJ1-6|-|-
CASSNPGTANSPLHF
TGTGCCAGCAGCAACCCGGGGACTGCAAATTCACCCCTCCACTTT
>TRBV24-1|TRBJ1-1|-|few
CATSDFSGEAFF
TGTGCCACCAGTGATTTTTCAGGTGAAGCTTTCTTT
>TRBV10-3|TRBJ1-2|TRBD1|-
CAIQQGELNYGYTF
TGTGCCATCCAACAGGGGGAACTTAACTATGGCTACACCTTC
>TRBV29-1|TRBJ2-7|-|-
CSVVDGGYEQYF
TGCAGCGTTGTGGACGGGGGTTACGAGCAGTACTTC
>TRBV4-3|TRBJ1-1|-|once
CASSPRHGDTEAFF
TGCGCCAGCAGCCCCCGACACGGGGACACTGAAGCTTTCTTT
>TRBV28|TRBJ1-5|-|-
CASSFQGQPQHF
TGTGCCAGCAGTTTTCAGGGTCAGCCCCAGCATTTT
>TRBV3-1/TRBV3-2|TRBJ2-5|TRBD1|-
CASSQDGTGQETQYF
TGTGCCAGCAGCCAAGATGGGACAGGCCAAGAGACCCAGTACTTC
>TRBV19|TRBJ2-4|-|-
CASSGAGSKNIQYF
TGTGCCAGTAGTGGGGCCGGGTCCAAAAACATTCAGTACTTC
>TRBV6-1|TRBJ1-5|TRBD1|-
CASGTKNRGDQPQHF
TGTGCCAGCGGAACCAAAAACAGGGGGGATCAGCCCCAGCATTTT
>TRBV28|TRBJ1-1|TRBD1|-
CASSTRQGEAFF
TGTGCCAGCAGCACCAGACAGGGTGAAGCTTTCTTT
>TRBV6-2/TRBV6-3|TRBJ1-2|TRBD1|once
CASSGQEIYGYTF
TGTGCCAGCAGTGGACAGGAGATCTATGGCTACACCTTC
>TRBV11-2|TRBJ1-2|TRBD1|-
CASSLVGDRGLDGYTF
TGTGCCAGCAGCTTAGTTGGGGACAGGGGGCTCGATGGCTACACCTTC
>TRBV4-3|TRBJ1-2|TRBD1|-
CASSQDSSLGTGSGYGYTF
TGCGCCAGCAGCCAAGATTCCAGCCTAGGGACAGGGTCTGGGTATGGCTACACCTTC
>TRBV6-2/TRBV6-3|TRBJ2-7|-|few
CASSLVGEVRQYF
TGTGCCAGCAGTTTGGTAGGGGAGGTCCGGCAGTACTTC
>TRBV11-1|TRBJ1-2|-|-
CASSSREEKPSGYTF
TGTGCCAGCAGCTCCCGGGAAGAGAAGCCTTCTGGCTACACCTTC
>TRBV30|TRBJ1-4|-|-
CAWSGQINEKLFF
TGTGCCTGGAGTGGGCAGATTAATGAAAAACTGTTTTTT
>TRBV5-6|TRBJ2-7|TRBD2|once
CASMKREGVEQYF
TGTGCCAGCATGAAGCGGGAGGGGGTCGAGCAGTACTTC
>TRBV3-1/TRBV3-2|TRBJ1-1|-|once
CASSQGGGTLNTEAFF
TGTGCCAGCAGCCAAGGGGGGGGCACTCTGAACACTGAAGCTTTCTTT
>TRBV20-1|TRBJ2-7|-|-
CSATNSYEQYF
TGCAGTGCTACCAACTCCTACGAGCAGTACTTC
>TRBV28|TRBJ1-2|-|-
CASSLSVVNYGYTF
TGTGCCAGCAGTTTGAGTGTGGTTAACTATGGCTACACCTTC
>TRBV6-2/TRBV6-3|TRBJ1-2|TRBD1|-
CASSDRGRYGYTF
TGTGCCAGCAGTGACAGGGGGAGATATGGCTACACCTTC
>TRBV5-1|TRBJ2-1|-|-
CASSLRGMRGNEQFF
TGCGCCAGCAGCTTGAGAGGGATGAGAGGTAATGAGCAGTTCTTC
>TRBV11-2|TRBJ2-3|-|-
CASSSAALLGPDTQYF
TGTGCCAGCAGCTCCGCGGCCTTACTAGGGCCAGATACGCAGTATTTT
>TRBV5-1|TRBJ1-5|-|-
CASSSPSLIHF
TGCGCCAGCAGCTCCCCGAGCCTAATCCATTTT
>TRBV11-2|TRBJ1-2|TRBD1|-
CASSRTGVYGYTF
TGTGCCAGCAGCCGGACAGGGGTCTATGGCTACACCTTC
>TRBV6-2/TRBV6-3|TRBJ1-1|-|-
CASSWGREGTEAFF
TGTGCCAGCAGTTGGGGCAGGGAAGGCACTGAAGCTTTCTTT
>TRBV6-5|TRBJ1-2|TRBD1|-
CASSYAGQGGGYTF
TGTGCCAGCAGTTACGCCGGACAGGGAGGTGGCTACACCTTC
>TRBV5-1|TRBJ2-1|TRBD1|few
CASESGQGVNEQFF
TGCGCCAGTGAATCGGGACAGGGAGTCAATGAGCAGTTCTTC
>TRBV11-3|TRBJ2-3|-|-
CASSSGEDTQYF
TGTGCCAGCAGTTCGGGGGAGGATACGCAGTATTTT
>TRBV30|TRBJ1-2|-|few
CACTDLKGVSYTF
TGTGCCTGTACGGACTTAAAGGGTGTTAGCTACACCTTC
>TRBV29-1|TRBJ2-5|TRBD1|-
CSVAAGTGQETQYF
TGCAGCGTCGCTGCCGGGACAGGACAAGAGACCCAGTACTTC
>TRBV24-1|TRBJ2-3|-|-
CATSELSAGTDTQYF
TGTGCCACCAGTGAGCTATCGGCCGGGACAGATACGCAGTATTTT
>TRBV11-3|TRBJ2-1|TRBD2|-
CASSLGGAGGTYNEQFF
TGTGCCAGCAGCTTAGGGGGAGCGGGAGGCACCTACAATGAGCAGTTCTTC
>TRBV6-5|TRBJ1-1|TRBD1|-
CASRSTGTGDTEAFF
TGTGCCAGCAGGTCCACCGGGACAGGGGACACTGAAGCTTTCTTT
>TRBV15|TRBJ1-5|-|-
CATSRDPGNSNQPQHF
TGTGCCACCAGCAGAGATCCAGGGAATAGCAATCAGCCCCAGCATTTT
>TRBV27|TRBJ2-5|-|-
CASSLRGETQYF
TGTGCCAGCAGTTTACGCGGGGAGACCCAGTACTTC
>TRBV7-9|TRBJ2-6|-|-
CASSRARGTGANVLTF
TGTGCCAGCAGCCGGGCCAGGGGCACTGGGGCCAACGTCCTGACTTTC
>TRBV30|TRBJ1-5|-|-
CAWRTEVGQPQHF
TGTGCCTGGAGAACGGAGGTGGGTCAGCCCCAGCATTTT
>TRBV7-2|TRBJ2-7|TRBD1|-
CASSSNSDRGRQYF
TGTGCCAGCAGCTCCAACTCGGACAGGGGCCGGCAGTACTTC
>TRBV5-1|TRBJ2-3|TRBD2|-
CASRPASGRPDTQYF
TGCGCCAGCAGACCGGCTAGCGGGAGGCCAGATACGCAGTATTTT
>TRBV5-6|TRBJ1-5|TRBD1|-
CASSFGTENQPQHF
TGTGCCAGCAGCTTCGGGACAGAGAATCAGCCCCAGCATTTT
>TRBV11-2|TRBJ1-1|TRBD1|-
CASSQTGTSNEAFF
TGTGCCAGCAGCCAGACAGGGACGTCCAACGAAGCTTTCTTT
>TRBV18|TRBJ2-2|TRBD1|-
CASSPGTGGQTGELFF
TGTGCCAGCTCACCGGGGACAGGGGGACAAACCGGGGAGCTGTTTTTT
>TRBV6-5|TRBJ2-5|TRBD1|-
CASSRGGIQETQYF
TGTGCCAGCAGTAGAGGGGGCATACAAGAGACCCAGTACTTC
>TRBV21-1|TRBJ1-1|-|many
CASSTYSIMNTEAFF
TGTGCCAGCAGCACGTACAGTATAATGAACACTGAAGCTTTCTTT
>TRBV7-9|TRBJ1-2|TRBD1|-
CASSFGQGRNYGYTF
TGTGCCAGCAGCTTTGGACAGGGGCGGAACTATGGCTACACCTTC